The entry that follows covers one T cell receptor beta chain sequence. Germline V gene data show CDR1 as SQVTM and CDR2 as ANQGSEA. This CDR3 is 13 amino acids long. The germline V and J ends were trimmed by 8 bases and 6 bases, with 19 bases remaining between them. Profiling relied on immunoSEQ multiplex PCR, and the TCRdb table lists in-frame clones only, not all of them. The sample lists around 140,000 clones, 84% occurring once. These data come from a study of blood T cell repertoires in COVID-19. J is TRBJ1-1 and V is TRBV29-1; D is ambiguous. This TCR derives from a man aged 60-69 years with active or convalescent COVID-19. Sequenced: peripheral blood. CDR3 sequence reads: CSSSVGLGAEAFF. CDR3 nucleotides: TGCAGCTCGTCCGTGGGCCTCGGGGCTGAAGCTTTCTTT.